This TCR beta chain was documented in a study of PD-1 blockade in classical Hodgkin lymphoma. General observations from the study: Newly diagnosed patients were said to have less baseline TCR diversity than healthy donors did.

This table comes from immunoSEQ multiplex PCR, and its TCRdb copy is limited to in-frame clones, with some not included. The repertoire holds some 100,000 clones, 80% to 95% seen once, with over 2.5% in the top ten. Trimming took 7 bases from V and 6 from J, leaving 18 bases between them. The length of the CDR3 is 14 residues. Germline CDR1 MNHNS, CDR2 SASEGT. Every patient experienced relapse after autologous stem cell transplantation, and brentuximab vedotin exposure varied. With respect to this clone: As yet, its antigen is unknown.

The source material was peripheral blood mononuclear cells (PBMCs), sampled at baseline. The origin of this receptor is a human donor with classical Hodgkin lymphoma. The chain uses TRBV6-1 and TRBJ1-1, with D hard to call. CDR3 nucleotides: TGTGCCAGCATTTCTCCGGGCGGCATTGCTGAAGCTTTCTTT. This sequence encodes CASISPGGIAEAFF.